The 5 T cell receptor beta chains below come from one sample, sequenced in a study of T-cell memory formation after mild COVID-19. In TCRdb, the 5' RACE reads were re-called with MiXCR into one record per CDR3 protein. The sample shows 340,000 or so distinct CDR3 sequences, around 13% of them seen only once. Sequencing was done on a sample of PBMCs or a T cell subset sorted from them (not recorded which). The receptors derive from a man between 18 and 29 years old who had mild COVID-19 (a few samples of this study predate the infection). Cell type and time point are not known.

The chain is built from TRBV5-1 and TRBJ2-5; tentatively, D is TRBD2 (6 bases). This CDR3 is 14 amino acids long. Trimming cost V 4 bases and J 1 base, with 11 bases left between them. Germline CDR1 reads SGHRS; CDR2 reads YFSETQ. CDR3 bases: TGCGCCAGCAGCAACGCGGGGCCCCAAGAGACCCAGTACTTC. Translating gives CASSNAGPQETQYF.

This clonotype turned up a few times. V is TRBV10-3 and J is TRBJ2-3; D uncertain. Germline assignment: CDR1 ENHRY and CDR2 SYGVKD. Trimming shortened V by 10 bases and J by 2 bases, and 13 bases separated the two germline ends. The CDR3 sequence is 13 residues long. The CDR3 DNA is TGTGCCACCCGCCGGGCCTTCACAGATACGCAGTATTTT. It yields the protein CATRRAFTDTQYF.

This chain connects TRBV5-1 to TRBJ1-1; 7 bases match TRBD1. J lost 3 bases, V lost 4 bases, and 6 bases had no gene match. This CDR3 contains 14 residues. Germline V gene data show CDR1 as SGHRS and CDR2 as YFSETQ. The CDR3 nucleotides read TGCGCCAGCAGCGTACAGGGGATAGACACTGAAGCTTTCTTT. Translation gives CASSVQGIDTEAFF.

The chain has TRBV7-2 and TRBJ2-3; D not certain. V was clipped by 2 bases and J by 2 bases, with 14 bases between them. In germline, CDR1 is SGHTA, CDR2 FQGNSA. CDR3 length: 16 amino acids. CDR3 loop: CASSLNSAAPTDTQYF. The CDR3 nucleotides read TGTGCCAGCAGCTTAAATTCAGCAGCCCCCACAGATACGCAGTATTTT. Combining the CDR3 with reference TRBV7-2 and TRBJ2-3 gives the whole variable domain GAGVSQSPSNKVTEKGKDVELRCDPISGHTALYWYRQSLGQGLEFLIYFQGNSAPDKSGLPSDRFSAERTGGSVSTLTIQRTQQEDSAVYLCASSLNSAAPTDTQYFGPGTRLTVL.

This clonotype was seen only a few times. This chain joins TRBV20-1 and TRBJ2-7; D tentatively fits TRBD1 or TRBD2 (6 bases each). This CDR3 is 13 amino acids long. CDR1 is DFQATT, CDR2 SNEGSKA, per germline (reference sequence). The V end was cut by 5 bases, the J end by 4 bases, with 15 bases between. CDR3 region: CSAPGAGKYEQYF. The CDR3 region has the DNA TGCAGTGCTCCAGGGGCGGGGAAATACGAGCAGTACTTC.